The sequence of this T cell receptor (beta chain) was determined in a study of blood T cell repertoires in COVID-19 (dated by TCRdb to about 2020). Context from the whole study: Samples from collaborators originated in the United States, Italy and Spain and spanned both the acute and convalescent phases of COVID-19. The prospective study material was composed of cDNA or gDNA derived from T cells, B-cell-depleted T cells, or PBMCs. A freely available public database, intended as a resource for researchers studying the immune response to SARS-CoV-2, is where the repertoires were released. The samples were drawn from the first 160 participants of the ongoing ImmuneRACE study and from 1,254 subjects provided by 6 global collaborators. Where available, HLA class I and class II types were taken from metadata supplied by the sample provider and were not determined by assay-based typing. Sample metadata almost always included a de-identified subject ID, COVID-19 status, age in years and sex. Deeply sampled blood TCRbeta repertoires from subjects exposed to, actively infected with, or recovered from COVID-19 were included in the dataset.

CDR3 length: 11 amino acids, cysteine to phenylalanine. The kept DNA is CDR3 alone, 33 bases in frame from the first base. Between the V and J ends, shortened by 1 base and 14 bases respectively, the junction contains 9 bases. Participants in the prospective study were enrolled through a virtual design, were aged roughly 18 to 100 years, and lived in roughly 25 United States geographic areas. In the prospective study, cohorts were assigned on the basis of participant-reported clinical history obtained from a screening survey and a study questionnaire. Recovered participants in ImmuneRACE Cohort 3 were defined by two consecutive negative NP/OP PCR tests, clearance by a healthcare professional, or resolution of symptoms. In the prospective study, mobile phlebotomists collected whole blood, serum and a nasopharyngeal or oropharyngeal swab from each participant. Prospective study participants could optionally give additional blood draws and questionnaires over an approximately two-month period. Blood samples from the prospective study were shipped frozen or at room temperature prior to DNA extraction.

TCRbeta CDR3 regions were amplified from genomic DNA using the immunoSEQ Assay, a bias-controlled multiplex PCR. Concerning the study's data processing: Within the assay, amplification of reference gene primers was used to estimate how many nucleated cells each sample contained. To quantify the absolute abundance of each unique TCRbeta CDR3 rearrangement, sequence reads were collapsed and filtered. For each sample, productive Simpson clonality was calculated by taking the square root of Simpson's diversity index across productive rearrangements. As stored in TCRdb, this immuneACCESS dataset retains in-frame rearrangements with V and J assigned. A fraction of the clones does not appear; measured against another copy, unresolved V genes explain less than half of the discrepancy, and the remainder lacks a known reason. D and trimming were read from the DNA, whereas the V and J calls and clone size are those reported in that table. In all, the sample holds about 320,000 clones, and 80% to 90% of those were seen once. Over 4.5% of the sample goes to the ten largest clones.

On the study overall, not on this receptor specifically: Clinical and demographic metadata were provided uncurated, with the amount varying by source and participant.

In the case of this clone: It has no known antigen specificity. One base away there is no much larger clone; base qualities are not given.

The sequence links TRBV12-3 or TRBV12-4 to TRBJ2-1; the D gene is perhaps TRBD2, from 6 matching bases. Material for sequencing was PBMCs or T cells enriched from blood (not recorded which). This receptor was taken from a man aged 25-40 years who had recovered from COVID-19. The CDR3 in this case is CASSLGGGEFF. At the DNA level, the sequence is TGTGCCAGCAGTTTAGGTGGAGGGGAGTTCTTC.